The present entry profiles one TCR beta chain with its context. Its recognized antigen is unknown. No qualities accompany the bases; no much larger clone lies one base away. This specimen comes from a study of T cells in narcolepsy (dated by TCRdb to about 2018). Background on the whole study: Healthy control donors were enrolled in the study alongside patients who had narcolepsy type 1 or type 2 (NT1, NT2). The study used TCR Vbeta sequencing to track clonotypes in blood and CSF while looking for autoreactive T cells in narcolepsy patients that target self-antigens of hypocretin neurons (hypocretin, TRIB2).

Libraries were constructed by the immunoSEQ multiplex PCR assay. TCRdb took over this immuneACCESS table, retaining in-frame rearrangements with V and J assigned. Such tables are incomplete; in checked studies, under half of the missing clones stem from an unresolved V gene, and the remainder is unexplained. The sample table lists approximately 9,400 clones, 65% to 80% of them with a count of one. The ten largest make up approximately 22% of the sample. Overall study outcomes, separate from this receptor: According to the report, autoreactive clonotypes were detected serially in the blood of the same patients and of different patients, but not in healthy controls. Plots comparing CSF and blood CD4+ T cell clonotypes from the same patient highlighted HCRT-specific and TRIB2-specific autoreactive clonotypes.

For TCR Vbeta sequencing and comparison with CSF CD8+ T cells, memory CD8+ T cells were sorted ex vivo from patient blood. V loses 7 bases, J loses 7 bases, and the germline ends lie 13 bases apart. The CDR3, cysteine through phenylalanine, is 12 amino acids long. Only the CDR3 region is kept as DNA, spanning 36 bases read in frame from base 1. CDR1 and CDR2 are read off the germline V gene as MNHEY and SVGAGI. Sequenced sample: CD45RA- memory CD8+ T cells from PBMCs. The cell subset or site label corresponds to: memory T cells sorted ex vivo from peripheral blood. This TCR was recovered from a human donor with narcolepsy. The rearranged segments are TRBV6-5 and TRBJ2-5; the D segment could be TRBD1, given 6 matching bases. The CDR3 protein: CASTPLQGTQYF. The nucleotide sequence is TGTGCCAGCACCCCCCTACAGGGGACCCAGTACTTC.